A single sample is the source of the 25 T cell receptor beta chains below, sequenced in a study of cytomegalovirus exposure and HLA in healthy donors. PCR employed 60 Vbeta and 13 Jbeta primers. This table comes from immunoSEQ multiplex PCR, and its TCRdb copy is limited to in-frame clones, with some not included. The sample has over 130,000 clones; just under 65% are singletons. The sample was PBMCs. The receptors were sampled from a woman aged 60-75 years in good health and CMV-seropositive.

This clone was seen only a few times. This CDR3 is CSVFRLLAGNNEQFF. The CDR3, as DNA: TGCAGCGTTTTTCGGCTGCTAGCGGGCAACAATGAGCAGTTCTTC. The chain joins TRBV29-1 to TRBJ2-1; 8 nucleotides agree with TRBD2. This CDR3 has 15 amino acids. V was pared by 5 bases and J by 5 bases, with 11 bases of the junction left unmatched. Germline V lookup: CDR1 SQVTM, CDR2 ANQGSEA.

The CDR3 here is CASSSANPGINGYTF. The CDR3 nucleotides are TGTGCCAGCAGCTCCGCTAATCCAGGGATTAATGGCTACACCTTC. The chain combines TRBV9 with TRBJ1-2; perhaps TRBD1 as D (5 bases). Germline V gives CDR1 SGDLS, CDR2 YYNGEE. This CDR3 contains 15 residues. The V end lost 4 bases, the J end lost 6 bases, and 19 bases lay between the germline ends.

This sequence joins TRBV18 and TRBJ1-2; 10 nucleotides match TRBD1. Germline CDR1 and CDR2: KGHSH and LQKENI. This CDR3 spans 15 amino acids. The ends lost 1 base at V and 7 bases at J; junction bases unmatched: 6. CDR3 residues: CASSPLGDRGVGYTF. CDR3 DNA sequence: TGTGCCAGCTCACCACTGGGGGACAGGGGTGTTGGCTACACCTTC.

The V call is TRBV28, the J call TRBJ1-1; TRBD1 agrees at 8 bases. J gave up 5 bases and V 5 bases, and 16 bases lay outside the gene matches. This CDR3 is 17 amino acids long. Germline CDR1 MDHEN, CDR2 SYDVKM. CDR3 in amino acids: CASSPLQPGGVRTEAFF. Written as DNA, the CDR3 is TGTGCCAGCAGTCCACTCCAGCCAGGGGGCGTAAGGACTGAAGCTTTCTTT.

The gene calls are TRBV27 and TRBJ2-6; possibly TRBD1 for D (5 bases). The germline CDR1 and CDR2 sequences are MNHEY and SMNVEV (reference sequence). CDR3 length: 18 amino acids. V lost 3 bases and J lost 0, with 15 bases in between. The CDR3 DNA sequence: TGTGCCAGCAGTTTTTCCCCGACAGTCCCCTCTGGGGCCAACGTCCTGACTTTC. Amino acids: CASSFSPTVPSGANVLTF.

The V call is TRBV11-3, the J call TRBJ2-1, with 14 bases matching TRBD2. With V trimmed by 5 bases and J by 7 bases, 10 bases remained unmatched. Looked up from germline, CDR1 is SGHNT and CDR2 is YENEEA. This CDR3 is 17 amino acids long. CDR3 residues: CASSPGTSGRYDNEQFF. The CDR3 coding sequence is TGTGCCAGCAGCCCTGGGACTAGCGGGAGATATGATAATGAGCAGTTCTTC.

About this clone itself: At one end, the junction sequence differs from germline, possibly due to a read error. This rearrangement joins TRBV19 to TRBJ2-2; 10 positions match TRBD2. Germline V gene sequence: CDR1 LNHDA, CDR2 SQIVND (reference sequence). The CDR3 contains 14 residues. CDR3 nucleotide sequence: TGTGCCACCCGAACTAGCGGGAACCCCGGGGAGCTGTTTTTT. It encodes CATRTSGNPGELFF. The full variable domain, its missing parts supplied by reference TRBV19 and TRBJ2-2, is DGGITQSPKYLFRKEGQNVTLSCEQNLNHDAMYWYRQDPGQGLRLIYYSQIVNDFQKGDIAEGYSVSREKKESFPLTVTSAQKNPTAFYLCATRTSGNPGELFFGEGSRLTVL.

The table lists this clone with a few counts. The chain uses TRBV28 and TRBJ1-1; perhaps TRBD1 as D (6 bases). The germline V gene has CDR1 MDHEN and CDR2 SYDVKM. V was pared by 7 bases and J by 1 base, with 13 bases between. The CDR3 consists of 14 residues. CDR3 protein: CASTLGGRNTEAFF. CDR3 coding DNA: TGTGCCAGCACCTTGGGGGGGCGGAACACTGAAGCTTTCTTT. Full variable domain (remainder filled in from reference TRBV28 and TRBJ1-1): DVKVTQSSRYLVKRTGEKVFLECVQDMDHENMFWYRQDPGLGLRLIYFSYDVKMKEKGDIPEGYSVSREKKERFSLILESASTNQTSMYLCASTLGGRNTEAFFGQGTRLTVV.

The chain links TRBV10-2 to TRBJ1-1; D ambiguous. V was clipped by 3 bases and J by 7 bases, with 15 bases between them. Germline CDR1 WSHSY, CDR2 SAAADI. The CDR3 has 14 residues. CDR3 sequence: CASSDEGGVDEAFF. CDR3 DNA: TGCGCCAGCAGTGATGAGGGCGGGGTAGATGAAGCTTTCTTT.

This clone has more than one count but fewer than ten. The CDR3 spells CASSSRSDRTMDTQYF. CDR3 DNA sequence: TGCGCCAGCAGCTCCCGCTCGGACAGAACCATGGATACGCAGTATTTT. This chain joins TRBV5-1 and TRBJ2-3, with D possibly TRBD1 on 6 matching bases. Trimming removed 3 bases at V and 6 bases at J, with 20 bases between. Per the germline V gene, CDR1 is SGHRS and CDR2 is YFSETQ. The CDR3 sequence is 16 residues long.

V is TRBV5-4 and J is TRBJ2-7; D is possibly TRBD2 (5 bases). The V and J ends lost 4 bases and 3 bases respectively, with 11 bases between them. Germline CDR1 SGHNT, CDR2 YYREEE (reference sequence). The CDR3 has 13 amino acids. CDR3 DNA: TGTGCCAGCAGCCCCGGACTTAGCTACGAGCAGTACTTC. It specifies CASSPGLSYEQYF.

The chain combines TRBV7-9 with TRBJ2-2, with 7 bases fitting TRBD2. Germline CDR1 is SEHNR and CDR2 is FQNEAQ (reference sequence). The V and J ends lost 5 bases and 6 bases, in that order; junction bases with no gene match: 6. The CDR3 covers 14 residues. CDR3 DNA: TGTGCCAGCAGCGTTACACGGGGGGCCGGGGAGCTGTTTTTT. Translated: CASSVTRGAGELFF. The full variable domain, its missing parts supplied by reference TRBV7-9 and TRBJ2-2, is DTGVSQNPRHKITKRGQNVTFRCDPISEHNRLYWYRQTLGQGPEFLTYFQNEAQLEKSRLLSDRFSAERPKGSFSTLEIQRTEQGDSAMYLCASSVTRGAGELFFGEGSRLTVL.

The genes are TRBV11-3 and TRBJ2-1; the match to TRBD1 covers 10 bases. This CDR3 is 13 amino acids long. Unmatched junction bases numbered 3, after V lost 6 bases and J lost 7 bases. CDR1 is SGHNT, CDR2 YENEEA, per germline. CDR3 bases: TGTGCCAGCAGTCCGGGACAGGGGAATGAGCAGTTCTTC. It is translated as CASSPGQGNEQFF.

The chain links TRBV29-1 to TRBJ1-2, with 7 bases aligning to TRBD1. Looked up from germline, CDR1 is SQVTM and CDR2 is ANQGSEA. V lost 1 base and J lost 7; bases outside the gene matches: 6. The CDR3 spans 13 residues. Here the CDR3 reads CSVEGIGGPGYTF. Here the CDR3 DNA reads TGCAGCGTTGAAGGGATAGGGGGCCCTGGCTACACCTTC.

This clone turned up a few times. The V call is TRBV28, the J call TRBJ2-1; 13 nucleotides align to TRBD2. V lost 4 bases and J lost 6; bases outside the gene matches: 9. Germline CDR1 MDHEN, CDR2 SYDVKM. This CDR3 comprises 17 residues. CDR3 DNA: TGTGCCAGCAGTTCCGGGACTAGCGGGAAAGGGGGCAATGAGCAGTTCTTC. Its translation: CASSSGTSGKGGNEQFF.

The chain couples TRBV18 to TRBJ2-7; D is possibly TRBD1 (7 bases). The CDR3 has 14 residues. The V end lost 6 bases, the J end lost 6 bases, and 18 bases lay between the germline ends. Germline V gene data show CDR1 as KGHSH and CDR2 as LQKENI. CDR3 in amino acids: CASSRRQGLTEQYF. CDR3 sequence (DNA): TGTGCCAGCTCCCGGCGACAGGGACTCACCGAGCAGTACTTC.

The chain couples TRBV30 to TRBJ1-2; D gene ambiguous. V lost 2 bases, J lost 4 bases, and 5 bases lay in between. The germline gives CDR1 GTSNPN, CDR2 SVGIG (reference sequence). The CDR3 extends over 11 amino acids. CDR3 nucleotides: TGTGCCTGGAGTTCCCTCTATGGCTACACCTTC. Its protein product is CAWSSLYGYTF.

The V call is TRBV7-8, the J call TRBJ1-2; D ambiguous. The CDR3 runs 15 residues. Germline-derived CDR1 and CDR2 are SGHVS and FQNEAQ. Trimming cost V 11 bases and J 4 bases, with 23 bases left between them. The CDR3 DNA is TGTGCCGTAGGGCCCCGGGAGGCAAGGAGCTATGGCTACACCTTC. Translating gives CAVGPREARSYGYTF.

This rearrangement joins TRBV7-6 to TRBJ2-3, with 11 bases aligning to TRBD2. Germline-derived CDR1 and CDR2 are SGHVS and FNYEAQ. The V gene end was trimmed by 5 bases and the J gene end by 11 bases; junction bases not matched to a gene: 3. The CDR3 extends over 12 amino acids. Here the CDR3 reads CASSMGLAVQYF. CDR3 in DNA: TGTGCCAGCAGCATGGGACTAGCGGTGCAGTATTTT.

The chain combines TRBV4-1 with TRBJ2-5; 7 bases agree with TRBD2. V was pared by 1 base and J by 2 bases, with 4 bases of the junction left unmatched. The length of the CDR3 is 15 residues. Per the germline V gene, CDR1 is MGHRA and CDR2 is YSYEKL. The CDR3 sequence is CASSQGWGGQETQYF. CDR3 in DNA: TGCGCCAGCAGCCAAGGGTGGGGGGGGCAAGAGACCCAGTACTTC.

V usage is TRBV19 and J usage is TRBJ2-1; 8 bases are a match to TRBD2. The germline gives CDR1 LNHDA, CDR2 SQIVND (reference sequence). The CDR3 length is 14 residues. Trimming at V came to 6 bases and at J to 7 bases, leaving 8 bases not matched to a gene. In DNA form, the CDR3 reads TGTGCCAGTAGCCCACTAGCGGCACAAAATGAGCAGTTCTTC. Its translation is CASSPLAAQNEQFF.

This clone turned up a few times. The chain employs TRBV28 and TRBJ2-1; D may be TRBD2 (6 bases). V was cut by 3 bases and J by 5 bases, with 11 bases left in between. The CDR3 extends over 14 amino acids. CDR1 is MDHEN, CDR2 SYDVKM, per germline. The CDR3 sequence is CASSFAGPNNEQFF. CDR3 DNA: TGTGCCAGCAGTTTCGCGGGACCTAACAATGAGCAGTTCTTC.

This clone has more than one count but fewer than ten. V is TRBV5-6 and J is TRBJ2-5; no clear D. The tail of the sequence fits TRBJ2-7 better, so the J call may be wrong. This CDR3 has 13 residues. The germline CDR1 and CDR2 sequences are SGHDT and YYEEEE. CDR3 region: CASSLRENYEQYF. The CDR3, as DNA: TGTGCCAGCAGCTTAAGAGAAAACTACGAGCAGTACTTC.

The V and J genes are TRBV5-1 and TRBJ2-5; D is possibly TRBD2 (5 bases). Germline V gives CDR1 SGHRS, CDR2 YFSETQ. The length of the CDR3 is 16 residues. V lost 5 bases, J lost 2 bases, and 19 bases lay in between. CDR3 protein: CASRAAGLPSQETQYF. CDR3 DNA sequence: TGCGCCAGCAGGGCGGCGGGCCTCCCGTCGCAAGAGACCCAGTACTTC.

The chain carries TRBV13 and TRBJ2-1, with 8 bases matching TRBD2. Germline V gives CDR1 PRHDT, CDR2 FYEKMQ (reference sequence). The J segment lost 8 bases and the V segment lost 0 bases, leaving 12 bases of the junction unmatched. The CDR3 consists of 17 residues. The CDR3 DNA is TGTGCCAGCAGCTTAGGCGGGGTTGGTAGCGGGACTCATGAGCAGTTCTTC. As protein: CASSLGGVGSGTHEQFF.